Presented here are 18 T cell receptor beta chains from one specimen sequenced in a study of blood T cell repertoires in COVID-19. Sequencing used immunoSEQ multiplex PCR; TCRdb keeps in-frame clones, though not all of them. The sample yields around 47,000 clones, nearly 70% seen once. The material sequenced was peripheral blood. These receptors were obtained from a man at least 80 years old with acute or convalescent COVID-19.

The chain links TRBV4-3 to TRBJ2-7; 7 bases agree with TRBD2. There are 16 residues in the CDR3. Unmatched junction bases numbered 8, after V lost 0 bases and J lost 3 bases. Germline lookup yields CDR1 LGHNA and CDR2 YSLEER. The CDR3 is CASSQDQGGSSYEQYF. The CDR3 nucleotides read TGCGCCAGCAGCCAAGACCAGGGCGGGAGCAGCTACGAGCAGTACTTC.

This sequence joins TRBV2 and TRBJ1-2; maybe TRBD1 (5 bases). Looked up from germline, CDR1 is SNHLY and CDR2 is FYNNEI. CDR3 length equals 15 residues. Trimming left V 8 bases short and J 5 bases short, with 21 bases between. The CDR3 DNA reads TGTGCCAGCCTCGGAGGGGAAGAGGTGAATTATGGCTACACCTTC. Protein product: CASLGGEEVNYGYTF.

This clone was seen once. This chain links TRBV27 with TRBJ1-1; D possibly corresponds to TRBD1 (5 bases). The CDR3 totals 15 residues. Trimming removed 4 bases at V and 1 base at J, with 13 bases between. Germline lookup yields CDR1 MNHEY and CDR2 SMNVEV (reference sequence). CDR3 region: CASSSTTDPNTEAFF. As DNA, the CDR3 is TGTGCCAGCAGTTCTACGACAGATCCGAACACTGAAGCTTTCTTT.

With respect to this clone: Its ends do not fully match the called genes, so a read error is possible. This chain uses TRBV5-1 with TRBJ2-2, with TRBD2 identical over 8 bases. Germline assignment: CDR1 SGHRS and CDR2 YFSETQ. The CDR3 is made up of 16 amino acids. The CDR3 loop reads CASSLAGGANTGELFF. The CDR3 DNA reads as TGCGCCAGCAGCTTGGCCGGGGGGGCGAATACCGGGGAGCTGTTTTTT.

The chain links TRBV19 to TRBJ2-1; D is perhaps TRBD2 (6 bases). The germline V gene has CDR1 LNHDA and CDR2 SQIVND (reference sequence). The CDR3 contains 13 residues. Trimming shortened V by 5 bases and J by 13 bases, and 18 bases separated the two germline ends. The DNA of the CDR3 is TGTGCCAGTAGTTTGGGTTGGGGGGAGTTTCAGTTCTTC. This codes for CASSLGWGEFQFF. The full variable domain, in which reference TRBV19 and TRBJ2-1 provide the parts outside the CDR3, is DGGITQSPKYLFRKEGQNVTLSCEQNLNHDAMYWYRQDPGQGLRLIYYSQIVNDFQKGDIAEGYSVSREKKESFPLTVTSAQKNPTAFYLCASSLGWGEFQFFGPGTRLTVL.

The V gene is TRBV11-3, the J gene TRBJ2-1; the match to TRBD2 covers 11 bases. V shed 5 bases and J 7 bases; nucleotides not matched to a gene: 4. Germline CDR1 is SGHNT and CDR2 is YENEEA. The CDR3 is 14 amino acids. The CDR3 DNA is TGTGCCAGCAGCCAAGGGACTAGCGGTAATGAGCAGTTCTTC. Protein product: CASSQGTSGNEQFF.

This CDR3 reads CASSLSGQGANEQFF. The CDR3 nucleotides are TGTGCCAGCTCCTTATCTGGACAGGGGGCCAATGAGCAGTTCTTC. The chain recombines TRBV18 with TRBJ2-1; 11 bases fit TRBD1. V lost 6 bases and J lost 6; bases outside the gene matches: 7. The germline CDR1 and CDR2 sequences are KGHSH and LQKENI. This CDR3 has 15 residues.

V is TRBV5-8 and J is TRBJ2-3, with D hard to call. There are 12 residues in the CDR3. V lost 5 bases and J 6 bases, leaving 10 bases between the germline ends. CDR1 is SGHTS and CDR2 is YDEGEE in the germline V gene. The CDR3 DNA reads as TGTGCCAGCAGTCCGGAGAGGGATACGCAGTATTTT. Its protein is CASSPERDTQYF.

The genes are TRBV4-2 and TRBJ2-7; 8 positions match TRBD2. The ends lost 2 bases at V and 5 bases at J; junction bases unmatched: 11. Germline assignment: CDR1 LGHNA and CDR2 YNFKEQ. The CDR3 runs 16 residues. The CDR3 nucleotides are TGTGCCAGCAGCCAACTAAGCGGGGGCCTCGTCCACGAGCAGTACTTC. Protein product: CASSQLSGGLVHEQYF.

The chain recombines TRBV11-3 with TRBJ1-6; D is perhaps TRBD1 (6 bases). The CDR3 covers 15 residues. Germline lookup yields CDR1 SGHNT and CDR2 YENEEA. The V and J ends lost 5 bases and 6 bases respectively, with 14 bases between them. The CDR3 spells CASSPIGTLNSPLHF. CDR3 coding DNA: TGTGCCAGCAGCCCAATCGGGACACTTAATTCACCCCTCCACTTT.

CDR3 in amino acids: CASSLTGQPYNEQFF. In nucleotides, the CDR3 is TGTGCCAGCAGCTTAACGGGACAGCCTTACAATGAGCAGTTCTTC. The chain has TRBV5-5 and TRBJ2-1; 7 bases align to TRBD1. CDR3 length equals 15 residues. Germline V gives CDR1 SGHKS, CDR2 YYEKEE (reference sequence). Trimming at V came to 2 bases and at J to 4 bases, leaving 6 bases not matched to a gene. Combining the CDR3 with reference TRBV5-5 and TRBJ2-1 gives the whole variable domain DAGVTQSPTHLIKTRGQQVTLRCSPISGHKSVSWYQQVLGQGPQFIFQYYEKEERGRGNFPDRFSARQFPNYSSELNVNALLLGDSALYLCASSLTGQPYNEQFFGPGTRLTVL.

This chain links TRBV5-6 with TRBJ2-5, with 13 bases fitting TRBD2. V lost 0 bases to trimming and J lost 3 bases; unmatched junction nucleotides: 2. This CDR3 is built from 16 residues. Germline assignment: CDR1 SGHDT and CDR2 YYEEEE. The CDR3, as DNA: TGTGCCAGCAGCTTGGGAGGGACTAGCGGGAAAGAGACCCAGTACTTC. This translates into CASSLGGTSGKETQYF.

This sequence joins TRBV5-1 and TRBJ2-1, with 9 bases identical to TRBD2. The CDR3 loop spans 17 amino acids. J lost 4 bases, V lost 0 bases, and 8 bases had no gene match. CDR1 and CDR2 from the germline V gene are SGHRS and YFSETQ. CDR3 loop: CASSLVLSREGYNEQFF. In DNA form, the CDR3 reads TGCGCCAGCAGCTTGGTGCTCTCGCGGGAGGGTTACAATGAGCAGTTCTTC.

The chain uses TRBV19 and TRBJ1-1; D not certain. The CDR3 covers 14 residues. Trimming removed 4 bases from V and 0 bases from J, with 9 bases in between. Germline V gene data show CDR1 as LNHDA and CDR2 as SQIVND (reference sequence). CDR3 protein: CASSRKSLNTEAFF. As DNA, the CDR3 is TGTGCCAGTAGTAGAAAGAGCCTGAACACTGAAGCTTTCTTT.

This clone was counted a few times. The V and J genes are TRBV10-1 and TRBJ2-1; perhaps TRBD1 as D (5 bases). Trimming took off 8 bases at V and 0 bases at J, with 14 bases between the two ends. Germline loops: CDR1 WNHNN, CDR2 SYGVQD (reference sequence). This CDR3 is 15 amino acids long. The CDR3 is CASGHIQCSYNEQFF. Written as DNA, the CDR3 is TGCGCCAGCGGACATATACAATGCTCCTACAATGAGCAGTTCTTC.

This sequence joins TRBV10-3 and TRBJ2-7; D perhaps matches TRBD2 (6 bases). Germline CDR1 and CDR2: ENHRY and SYGVKD. V lost 6 bases, J lost 0 bases, and 9 bases lay in between. The CDR3 runs 13 residues. CDR3 sequence reads: CAIRSGDSYEQYF. CDR3 DNA: TGTGCCATCAGATCGGGGGACTCCTACGAGCAGTACTTC.

A single count supports this clone. The chain carries TRBV30 and TRBJ1-1; 9 nucleotides line up with TRBD1. This CDR3 comprises 13 residues. Trimming removed 4 bases from V and 4 bases from J; junction bases left unmatched: 4. The V gene's germline CDR1 is GTSNPN and CDR2 SVGIG (reference sequence). Here the CDR3 DNA reads TGTGCCTGGAACCCGACAGGGGGCACTGAAGCTTTCTTT. Its protein is CAWNPTGGTEAFF.

The chain has TRBV29-1 and TRBJ2-1; the D gene is possibly TRBD1 (6 bases). Trimming cost V 4 bases and J 4 bases, with 14 bases left between them. CDR1 is SQVTM and CDR2 is ANQGSEA in the germline V gene. The CDR3 runs to 14 residues. The CDR3 sequence: CSVGSARGYNEQFF. The CDR3 nucleotides read TGCAGCGTTGGATCGGCCAGGGGATACAATGAGCAGTTCTTC.